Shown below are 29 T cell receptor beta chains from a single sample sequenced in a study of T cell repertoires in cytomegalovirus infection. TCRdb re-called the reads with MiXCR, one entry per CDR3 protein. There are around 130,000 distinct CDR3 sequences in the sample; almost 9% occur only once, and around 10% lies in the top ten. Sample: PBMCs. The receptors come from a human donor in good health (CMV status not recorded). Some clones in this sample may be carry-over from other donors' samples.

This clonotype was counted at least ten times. The CDR3 coding sequence is TGTGCCAGCAGCTTAGGCGGGGGGAATAACGGGGAGCTGTTTTTT. Translated: CASSLGGGNNGELFF. The chain joins TRBV7-2 to TRBJ2-2; 8 bases agree with TRBD2. The V gene end was trimmed by 1 base and the J gene end by 7 bases; junction bases not matched to a gene: 5. The length of the CDR3 is 15 residues. Germline V gene sequence: CDR1 SGHTA, CDR2 FQGNSA.

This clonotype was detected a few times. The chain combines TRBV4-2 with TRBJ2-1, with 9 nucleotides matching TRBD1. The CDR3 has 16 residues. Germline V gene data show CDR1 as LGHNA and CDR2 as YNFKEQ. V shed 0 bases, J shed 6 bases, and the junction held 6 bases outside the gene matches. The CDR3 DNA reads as TGTGCCAGCAGCCAAGACTGGGACAGGGCGGTCAATGAGCAGTTCTTC. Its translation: CASSQDWDRAVNEQFF.

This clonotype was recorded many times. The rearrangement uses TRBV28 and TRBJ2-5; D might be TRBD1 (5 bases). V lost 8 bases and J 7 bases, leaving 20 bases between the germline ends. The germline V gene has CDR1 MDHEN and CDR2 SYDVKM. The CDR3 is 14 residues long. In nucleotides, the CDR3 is TGTGCCAGCGACCTCGGCACAGGCCGGATGACCCAGTACTTC. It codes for CASDLGTGRMTQYF.

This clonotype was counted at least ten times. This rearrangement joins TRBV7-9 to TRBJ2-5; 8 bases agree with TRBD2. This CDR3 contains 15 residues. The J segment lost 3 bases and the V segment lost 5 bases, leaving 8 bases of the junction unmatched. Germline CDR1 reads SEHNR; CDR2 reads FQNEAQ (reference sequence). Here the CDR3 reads CASSPGGRVEETQYF. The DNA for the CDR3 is TGTGCCAGCAGCCCGGGGGGGCGAGTAGAAGAGACCCAGTACTTC.

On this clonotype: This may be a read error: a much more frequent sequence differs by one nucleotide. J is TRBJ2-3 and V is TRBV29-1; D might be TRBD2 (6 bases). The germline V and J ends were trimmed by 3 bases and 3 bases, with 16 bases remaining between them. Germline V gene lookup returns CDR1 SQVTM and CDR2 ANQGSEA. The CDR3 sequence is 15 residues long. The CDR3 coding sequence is TGCAGCGTTGAGGGGAGGCGGGGAAGGACAGATACGCAGTATTTT. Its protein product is CSVEGRRGRTDTQYF.

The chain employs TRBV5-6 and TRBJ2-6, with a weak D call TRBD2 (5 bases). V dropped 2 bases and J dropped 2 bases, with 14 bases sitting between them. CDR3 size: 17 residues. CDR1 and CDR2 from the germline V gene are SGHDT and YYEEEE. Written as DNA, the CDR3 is TGTGCCAGCAGCTTCCCAGTGGCGGGTGCTGGGGCCAACGTCCTGACTTTC. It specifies CASSFPVAGAGANVLTF.

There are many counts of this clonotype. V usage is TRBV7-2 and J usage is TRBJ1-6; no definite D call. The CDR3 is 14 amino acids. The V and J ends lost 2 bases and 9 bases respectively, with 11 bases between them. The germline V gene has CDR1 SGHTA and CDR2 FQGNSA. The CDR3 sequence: CASSLTVGGSPLHF. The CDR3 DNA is TGTGCCAGCAGCTTAACGGTGGGAGGTTCACCCCTCCACTTT.

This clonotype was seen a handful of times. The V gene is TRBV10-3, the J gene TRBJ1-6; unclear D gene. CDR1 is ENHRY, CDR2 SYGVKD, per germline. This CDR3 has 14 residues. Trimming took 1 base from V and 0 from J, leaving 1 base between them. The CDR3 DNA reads TGTGCCATCAGTGAGTACTCCTATAATTCACCCCTCCACTTT. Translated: CAISEYSYNSPLHF.

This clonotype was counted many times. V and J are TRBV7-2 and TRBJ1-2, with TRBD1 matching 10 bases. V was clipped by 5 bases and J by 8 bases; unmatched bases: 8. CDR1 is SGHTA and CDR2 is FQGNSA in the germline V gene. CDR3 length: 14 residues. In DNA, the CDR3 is TGTGCCAGCAGCCCCCGGGACAGGGGTTGGGGCTACACCTTC. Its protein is CASSPRDRGWGYTF.

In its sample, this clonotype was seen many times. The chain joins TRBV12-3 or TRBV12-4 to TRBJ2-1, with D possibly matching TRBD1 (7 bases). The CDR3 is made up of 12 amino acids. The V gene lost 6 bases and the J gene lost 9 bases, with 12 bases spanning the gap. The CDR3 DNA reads TGTGCCAGCAGGTCCCAGGGGGGTGAGCAGTTCTTC. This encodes CASRSQGGEQFF.

CDR3 in DNA: TGTGCCAGCTCACCAATTCCCGCTGACGGCGAGCAGTACTTC. Protein: CASSPIPADGEQYF. The chain employs TRBV18 and TRBJ2-7; D remains unclear. Trimming shortened V by 2 bases and J by 6 bases, and 14 bases separated the two germline ends. The CDR3 covers 14 residues. Germline V gene sequence: CDR1 KGHSH, CDR2 LQKENI.

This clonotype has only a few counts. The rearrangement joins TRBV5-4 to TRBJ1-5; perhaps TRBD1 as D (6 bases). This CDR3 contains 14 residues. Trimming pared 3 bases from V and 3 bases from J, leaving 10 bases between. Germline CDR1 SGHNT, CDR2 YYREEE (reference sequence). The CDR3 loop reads CASSSRGDNQPQHF. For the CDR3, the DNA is TGTGCCAGCAGCTCGAGGGGGGACAATCAGCCCCAGCATTTT.

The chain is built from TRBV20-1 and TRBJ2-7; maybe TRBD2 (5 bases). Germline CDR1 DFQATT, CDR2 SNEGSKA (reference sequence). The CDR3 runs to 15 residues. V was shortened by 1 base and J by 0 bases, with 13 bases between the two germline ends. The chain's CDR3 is CSARGPAARSYEQYF. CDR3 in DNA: TGCAGTGCTAGAGGCCCAGCGGCGCGCTCCTACGAGCAGTACTTC.

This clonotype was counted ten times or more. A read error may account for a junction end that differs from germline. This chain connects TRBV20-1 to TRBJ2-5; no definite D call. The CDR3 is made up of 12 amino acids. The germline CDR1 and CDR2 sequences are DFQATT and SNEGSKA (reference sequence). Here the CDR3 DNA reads TGCAGTGCTAGAGATCACCAAAAGACCCAGTACTTC. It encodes CSARDHQKTQYF.

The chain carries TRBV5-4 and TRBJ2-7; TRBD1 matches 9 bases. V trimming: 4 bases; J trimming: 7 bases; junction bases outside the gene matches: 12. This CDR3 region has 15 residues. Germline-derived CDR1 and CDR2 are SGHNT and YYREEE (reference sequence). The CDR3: CASSGTGTGLEEQYF. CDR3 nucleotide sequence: TGTGCCAGCAGCGGAACCGGGACAGGGTTAGAAGAGCAGTACTTC.

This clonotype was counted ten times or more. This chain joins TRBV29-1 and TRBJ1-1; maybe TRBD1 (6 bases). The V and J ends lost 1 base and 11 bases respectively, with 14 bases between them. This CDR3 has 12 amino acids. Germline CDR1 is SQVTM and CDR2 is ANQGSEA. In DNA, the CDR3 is TGCAGCGTTGAAGTGACTGGCCAGGGGGCTTTCTTT. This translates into CSVEVTGQGAFF.

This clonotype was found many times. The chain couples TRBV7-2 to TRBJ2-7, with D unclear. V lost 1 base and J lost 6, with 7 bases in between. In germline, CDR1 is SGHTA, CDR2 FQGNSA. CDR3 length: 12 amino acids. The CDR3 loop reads CASSLVATEQYF. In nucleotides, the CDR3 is TGTGCCAGCAGCTTAGTAGCAACCGAGCAGTACTTC.

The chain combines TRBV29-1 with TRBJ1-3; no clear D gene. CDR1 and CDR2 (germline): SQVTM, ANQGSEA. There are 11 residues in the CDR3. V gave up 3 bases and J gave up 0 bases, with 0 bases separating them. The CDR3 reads CSVDSGNTIYF. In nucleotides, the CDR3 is TGCAGCGTTGACTCTGGAAACACCATATATTTT.

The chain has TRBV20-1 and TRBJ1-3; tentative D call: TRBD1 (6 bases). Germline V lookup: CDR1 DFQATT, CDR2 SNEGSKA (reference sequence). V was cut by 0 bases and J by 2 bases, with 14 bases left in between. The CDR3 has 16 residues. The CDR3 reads CSARDPWTVTGNTIYF. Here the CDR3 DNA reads TGCAGTGCTAGAGACCCTTGGACAGTTACTGGAAACACCATATATTTT.

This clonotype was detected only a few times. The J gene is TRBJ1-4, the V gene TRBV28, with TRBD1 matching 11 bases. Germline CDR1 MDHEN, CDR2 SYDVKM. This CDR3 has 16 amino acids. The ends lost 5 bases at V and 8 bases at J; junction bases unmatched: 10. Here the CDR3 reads CASSPGQGVGQEKLFF. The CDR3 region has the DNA TGTGCCAGCAGTCCGGGACAGGGGGTGGGTCAGGAAAAACTGTTTTTT.

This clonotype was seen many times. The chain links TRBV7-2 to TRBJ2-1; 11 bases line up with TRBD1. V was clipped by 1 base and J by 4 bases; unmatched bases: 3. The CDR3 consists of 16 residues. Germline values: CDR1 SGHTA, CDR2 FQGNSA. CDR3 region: CASSLVGTGGYNEQFF. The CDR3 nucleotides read TGTGCCAGCAGCTTAGTCGGGACAGGGGGTTACAATGAGCAGTTCTTC.

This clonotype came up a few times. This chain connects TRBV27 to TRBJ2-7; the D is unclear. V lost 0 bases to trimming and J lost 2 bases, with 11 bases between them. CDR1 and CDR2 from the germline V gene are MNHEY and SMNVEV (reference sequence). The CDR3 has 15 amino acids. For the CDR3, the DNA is TGTGCCAGCAGTTTATCACCGACTGATCCCTACGAGCAGTACTTC. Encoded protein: CASSLSPTDPYEQYF.

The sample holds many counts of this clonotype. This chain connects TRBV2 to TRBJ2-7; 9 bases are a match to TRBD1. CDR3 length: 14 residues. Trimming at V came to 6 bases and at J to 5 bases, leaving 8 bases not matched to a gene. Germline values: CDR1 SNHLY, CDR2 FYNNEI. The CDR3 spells CASRGTGFVHEQYF. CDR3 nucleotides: TGTGCCAGCAGAGGGACAGGGTTCGTCCACGAGCAGTACTTC.

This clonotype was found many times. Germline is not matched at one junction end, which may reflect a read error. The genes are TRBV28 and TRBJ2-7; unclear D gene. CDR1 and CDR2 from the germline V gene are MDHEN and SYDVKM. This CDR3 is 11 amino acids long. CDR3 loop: CASSLGTVMDF. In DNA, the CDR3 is TGTGCCAGCAGTTTGGGCACAGTCATGGACTTC.

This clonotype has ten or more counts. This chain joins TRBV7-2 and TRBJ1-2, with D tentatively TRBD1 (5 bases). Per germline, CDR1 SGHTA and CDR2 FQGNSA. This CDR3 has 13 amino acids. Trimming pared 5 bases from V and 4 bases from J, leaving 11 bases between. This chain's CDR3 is CASSEQVIYGYTF. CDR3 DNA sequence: TGTGCCAGCAGCGAACAGGTTATCTATGGCTACACCTTC.

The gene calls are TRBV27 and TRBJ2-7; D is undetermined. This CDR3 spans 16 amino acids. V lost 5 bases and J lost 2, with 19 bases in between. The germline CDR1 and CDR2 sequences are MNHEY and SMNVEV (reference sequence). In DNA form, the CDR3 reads TGTGCCAGCAGTCCCGGCGTTGGGGTCGGTACCTACGAGCAGTACTTC. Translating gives CASSPGVGVGTYEQYF.

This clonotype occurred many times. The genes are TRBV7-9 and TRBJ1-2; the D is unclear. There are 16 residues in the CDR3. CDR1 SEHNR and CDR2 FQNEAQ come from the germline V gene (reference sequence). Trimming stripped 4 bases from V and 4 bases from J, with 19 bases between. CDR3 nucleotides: TGTGCCAGCAGCTCGGTGGAAGGGTTTTTTTTCTATGGCTACACCTTC. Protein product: CASSSVEGFFFYGYTF.

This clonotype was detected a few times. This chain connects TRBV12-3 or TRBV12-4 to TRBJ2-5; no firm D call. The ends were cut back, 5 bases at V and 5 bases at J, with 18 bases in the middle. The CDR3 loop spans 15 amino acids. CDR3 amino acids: CASSPAWQFPETQYF. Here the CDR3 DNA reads TGTGCCAGCAGTCCTGCTTGGCAGTTCCCGGAGACCCAGTACTTC.

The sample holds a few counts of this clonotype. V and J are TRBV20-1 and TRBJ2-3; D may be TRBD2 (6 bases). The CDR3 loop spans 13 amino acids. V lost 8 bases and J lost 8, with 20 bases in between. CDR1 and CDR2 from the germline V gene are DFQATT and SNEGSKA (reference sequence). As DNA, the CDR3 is TGCAGTCCTCGCCCCATGACTAGTACTACGCAGTATTTT. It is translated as CSPRPMTSTTQYF.